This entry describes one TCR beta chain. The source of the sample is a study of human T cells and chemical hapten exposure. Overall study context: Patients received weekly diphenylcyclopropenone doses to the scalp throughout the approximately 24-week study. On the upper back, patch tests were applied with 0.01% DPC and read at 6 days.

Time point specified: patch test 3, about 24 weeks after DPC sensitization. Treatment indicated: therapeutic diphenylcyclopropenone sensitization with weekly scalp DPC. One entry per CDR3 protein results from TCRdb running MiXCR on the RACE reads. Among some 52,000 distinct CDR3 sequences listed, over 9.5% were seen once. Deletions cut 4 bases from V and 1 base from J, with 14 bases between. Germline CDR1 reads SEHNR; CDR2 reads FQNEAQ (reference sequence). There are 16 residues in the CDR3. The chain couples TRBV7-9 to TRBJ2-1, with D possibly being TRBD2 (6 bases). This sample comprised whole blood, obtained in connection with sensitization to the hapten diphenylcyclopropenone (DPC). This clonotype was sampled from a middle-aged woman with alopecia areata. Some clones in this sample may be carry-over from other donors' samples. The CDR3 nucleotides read TGTGCCAGCAGCTCGAGGCCGGGGGATTCCTACAATGAGCAGTTCTTC. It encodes CASSSRPGDSYNEQFF.